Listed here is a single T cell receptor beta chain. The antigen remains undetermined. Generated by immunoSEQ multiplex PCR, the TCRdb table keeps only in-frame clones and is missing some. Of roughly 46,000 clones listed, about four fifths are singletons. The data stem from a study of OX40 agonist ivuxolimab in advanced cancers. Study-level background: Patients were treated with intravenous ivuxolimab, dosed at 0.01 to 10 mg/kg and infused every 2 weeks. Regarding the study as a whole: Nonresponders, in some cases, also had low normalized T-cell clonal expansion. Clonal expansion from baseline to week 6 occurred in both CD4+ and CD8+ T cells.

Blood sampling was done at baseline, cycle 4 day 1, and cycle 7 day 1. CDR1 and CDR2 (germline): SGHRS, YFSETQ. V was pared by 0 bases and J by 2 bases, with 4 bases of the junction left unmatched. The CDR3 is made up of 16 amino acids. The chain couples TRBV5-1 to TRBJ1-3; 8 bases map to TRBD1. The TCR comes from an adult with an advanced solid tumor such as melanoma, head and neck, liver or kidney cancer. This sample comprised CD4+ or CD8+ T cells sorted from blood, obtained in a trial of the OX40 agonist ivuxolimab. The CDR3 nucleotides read TGCGCCAGCAGCTTGGAAGCAGGGGGCACTGGAAACACCATATATTTT. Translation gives CASSLEAGGTGNTIYF.